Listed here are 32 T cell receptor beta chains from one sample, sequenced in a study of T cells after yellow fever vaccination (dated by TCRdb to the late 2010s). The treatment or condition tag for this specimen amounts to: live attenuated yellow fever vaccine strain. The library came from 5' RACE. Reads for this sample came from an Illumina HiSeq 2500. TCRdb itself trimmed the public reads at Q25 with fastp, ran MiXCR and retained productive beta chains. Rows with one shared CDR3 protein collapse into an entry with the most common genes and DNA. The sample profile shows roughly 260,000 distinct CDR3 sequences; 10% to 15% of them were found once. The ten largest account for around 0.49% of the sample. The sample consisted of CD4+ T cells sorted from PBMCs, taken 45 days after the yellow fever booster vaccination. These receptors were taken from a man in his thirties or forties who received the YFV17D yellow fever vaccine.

CDR3 protein: CSVAPGQGASNNEQFF. The CDR3 DNA follows: TGCAGCGTTGCCCCGGGACAGGGGGCTTCAAACAATGAGCAGTTCTTC. The chain has TRBV29-1 and TRBJ2-1; 12 bases are a match to TRBD1. The CDR3 runs to 16 residues. The V and J ends lost 4 bases and 5 bases, in that order; junction bases with no gene match: 9. Germline V gene data show CDR1 as SQVTM and CDR2 as ANQGSEA.

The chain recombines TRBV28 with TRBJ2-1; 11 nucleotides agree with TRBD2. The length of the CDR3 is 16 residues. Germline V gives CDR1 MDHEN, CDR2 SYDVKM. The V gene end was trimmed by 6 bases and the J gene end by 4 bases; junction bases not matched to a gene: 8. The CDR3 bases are TGTGCCAGCAGCCCTTCCGGACTAGCGGGTTACAATGAGCAGTTCTTC. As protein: CASSPSGLAGYNEQFF.

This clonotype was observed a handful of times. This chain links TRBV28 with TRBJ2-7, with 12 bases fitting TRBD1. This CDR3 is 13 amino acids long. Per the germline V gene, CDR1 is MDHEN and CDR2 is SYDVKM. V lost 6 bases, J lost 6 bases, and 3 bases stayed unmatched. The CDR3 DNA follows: TGTGCCAGCAGACAGGGACAGGGGGCCGAGCAGTACTTC. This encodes CASRQGQGAEQYF.

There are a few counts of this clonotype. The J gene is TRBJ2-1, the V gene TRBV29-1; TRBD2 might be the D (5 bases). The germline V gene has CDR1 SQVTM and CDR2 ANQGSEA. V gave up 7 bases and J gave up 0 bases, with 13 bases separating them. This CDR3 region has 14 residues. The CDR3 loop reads CSAGVRGSYNEQFF. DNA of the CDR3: TGCAGCGCCGGGGTTAGAGGCTCCTACAATGAGCAGTTCTTC.

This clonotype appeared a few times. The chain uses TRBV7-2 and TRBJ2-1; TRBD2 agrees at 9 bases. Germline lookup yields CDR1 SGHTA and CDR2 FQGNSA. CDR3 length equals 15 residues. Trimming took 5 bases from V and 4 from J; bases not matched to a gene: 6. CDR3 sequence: CASSIGLAQYNEQFF. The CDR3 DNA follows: TGTGCCAGCAGCATCGGACTAGCGCAATACAATGAGCAGTTCTTC.

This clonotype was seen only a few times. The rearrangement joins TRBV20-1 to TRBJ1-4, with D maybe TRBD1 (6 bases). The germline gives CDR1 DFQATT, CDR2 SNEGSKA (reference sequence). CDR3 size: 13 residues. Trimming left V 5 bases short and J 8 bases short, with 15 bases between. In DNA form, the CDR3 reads TGCAGTGCTTCTACAGGGCCACGGGAAAAACTGTTTTTT. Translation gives CSASTGPREKLFF.

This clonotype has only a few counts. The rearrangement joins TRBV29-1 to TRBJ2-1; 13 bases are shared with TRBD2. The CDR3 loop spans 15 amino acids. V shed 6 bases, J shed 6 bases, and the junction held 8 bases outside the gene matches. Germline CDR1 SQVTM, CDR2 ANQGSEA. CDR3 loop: CSVRGTSGNGNEQFF. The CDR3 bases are TGCAGCGTCAGAGGGACTAGCGGGAATGGCAATGAGCAGTTCTTC.

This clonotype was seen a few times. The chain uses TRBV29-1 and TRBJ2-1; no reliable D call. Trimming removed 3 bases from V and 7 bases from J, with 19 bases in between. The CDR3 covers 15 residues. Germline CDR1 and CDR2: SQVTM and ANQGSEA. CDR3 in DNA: TGCAGCGTTGACGGGTCGGCAGGCCCTGGAAATGAGCAGTTCTTC. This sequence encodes CSVDGSAGPGNEQFF.

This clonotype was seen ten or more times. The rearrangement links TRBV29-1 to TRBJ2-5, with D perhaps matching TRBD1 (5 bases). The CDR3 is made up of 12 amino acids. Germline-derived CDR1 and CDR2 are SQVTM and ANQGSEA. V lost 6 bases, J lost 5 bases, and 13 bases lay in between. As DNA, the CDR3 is TGCAGCGTCGGAAGGGGCGGCGAGACCCAGTACTTC. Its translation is CSVGRGGETQYF.

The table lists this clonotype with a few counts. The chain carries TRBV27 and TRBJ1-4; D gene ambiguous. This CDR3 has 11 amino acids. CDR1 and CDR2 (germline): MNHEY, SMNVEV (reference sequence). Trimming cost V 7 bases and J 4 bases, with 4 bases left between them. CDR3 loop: CASKGNEKLFF. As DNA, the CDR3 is TGTGCCAGCAAGGGTAATGAAAAACTGTTTTTT.

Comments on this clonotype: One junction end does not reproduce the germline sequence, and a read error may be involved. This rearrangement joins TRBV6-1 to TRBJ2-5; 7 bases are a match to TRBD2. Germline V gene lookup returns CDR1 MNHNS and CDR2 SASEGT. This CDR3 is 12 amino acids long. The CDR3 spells CVSRGGEATQYF. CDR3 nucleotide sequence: TGTGTCAGCCGGGGAGGGGAAGCGACCCAGTACTTC.

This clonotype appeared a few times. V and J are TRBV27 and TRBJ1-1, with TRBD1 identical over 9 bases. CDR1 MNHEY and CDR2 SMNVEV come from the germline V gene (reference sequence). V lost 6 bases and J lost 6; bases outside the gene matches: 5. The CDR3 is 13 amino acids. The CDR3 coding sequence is TGTGCCAGCAGCCGGACAGGGGTTCCTGAAGCTTTCTTT. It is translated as CASSRTGVPEAFF.

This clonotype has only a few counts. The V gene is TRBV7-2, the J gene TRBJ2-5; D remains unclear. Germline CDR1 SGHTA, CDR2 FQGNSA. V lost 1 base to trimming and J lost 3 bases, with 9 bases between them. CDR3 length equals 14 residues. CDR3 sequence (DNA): TGTGCCAGCAGCTTAGGGACGGAAGAAGAGACCCAGTACTTC. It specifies CASSLGTEEETQYF.

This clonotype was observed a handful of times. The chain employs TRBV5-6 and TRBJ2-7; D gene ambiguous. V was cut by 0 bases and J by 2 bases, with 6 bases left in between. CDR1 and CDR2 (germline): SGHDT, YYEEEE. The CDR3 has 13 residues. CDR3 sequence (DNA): TGTGCCAGCAGCTTGGACAGTACCTACGAGCAGTACTTC. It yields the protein CASSLDSTYEQYF.

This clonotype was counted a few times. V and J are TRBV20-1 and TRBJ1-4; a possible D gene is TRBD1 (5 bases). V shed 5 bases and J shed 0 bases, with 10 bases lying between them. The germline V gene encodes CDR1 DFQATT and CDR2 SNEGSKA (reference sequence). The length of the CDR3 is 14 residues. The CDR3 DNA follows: TGCAGTGCTGTCGGGGCCCCAACTAATGAAAAACTGTTTTTT. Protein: CSAVGAPTNEKLFF.

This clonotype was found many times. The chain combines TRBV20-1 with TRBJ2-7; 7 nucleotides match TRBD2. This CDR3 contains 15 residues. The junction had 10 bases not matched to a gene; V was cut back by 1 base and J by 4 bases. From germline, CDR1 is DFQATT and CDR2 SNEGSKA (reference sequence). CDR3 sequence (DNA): TGCAGTGCTAGAGTTCGGGGGGAGGGAAAATACGAGCAGTACTTC. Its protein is CSARVRGEGKYEQYF.

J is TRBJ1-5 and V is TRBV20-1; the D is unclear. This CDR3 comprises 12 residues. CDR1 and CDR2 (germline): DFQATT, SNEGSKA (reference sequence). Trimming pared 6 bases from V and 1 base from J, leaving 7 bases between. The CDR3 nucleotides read TGCAGTGCAAGGGCCAGCAATCAGCCCCAGCATTTT. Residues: CSARASNQPQHF.

The CDR3 sequence: CASSSPGTRGIAEQFF. In DNA form, the CDR3 reads TGTGCCAGCAGCTCACCCGGGACTAGGGGTATAGCTGAGCAGTTCTTC. The gene calls are TRBV5-4 and TRBJ2-1; 8 nucleotides match TRBD2. The CDR3 sequence is 16 residues long. Trimming removed 3 bases from V and 9 bases from J; junction bases left unmatched: 14. Germline V gives CDR1 SGHNT, CDR2 YYREEE (reference sequence).

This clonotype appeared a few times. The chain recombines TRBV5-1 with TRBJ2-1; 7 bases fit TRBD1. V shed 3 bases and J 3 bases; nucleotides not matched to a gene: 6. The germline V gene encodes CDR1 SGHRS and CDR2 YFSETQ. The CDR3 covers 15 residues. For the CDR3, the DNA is TGCGCCAGCAGCTCGGGACAGAAGAACTACAATGAGCAGTTCTTC. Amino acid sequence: CASSSGQKNYNEQFF. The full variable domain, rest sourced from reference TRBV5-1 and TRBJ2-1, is KAGVTQTPRYLIKTRGQQVTLSCSPISGHRSVSWYQQTPGQGLQFLFEYFSETQRNKGNFPGRFSGRQFSNSRSEMNVSTLELGDSALYLCASSSGQKNYNEQFFGPGTRLTVL.

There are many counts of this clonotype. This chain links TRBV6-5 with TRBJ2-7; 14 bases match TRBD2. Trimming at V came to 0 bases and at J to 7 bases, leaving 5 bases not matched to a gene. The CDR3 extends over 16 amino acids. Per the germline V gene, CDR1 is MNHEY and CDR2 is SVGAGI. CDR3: CASSYSGTSGRGEQYF. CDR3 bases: TGTGCCAGCAGTTACTCCGGGACTAGCGGGAGAGGGGAGCAGTACTTC.

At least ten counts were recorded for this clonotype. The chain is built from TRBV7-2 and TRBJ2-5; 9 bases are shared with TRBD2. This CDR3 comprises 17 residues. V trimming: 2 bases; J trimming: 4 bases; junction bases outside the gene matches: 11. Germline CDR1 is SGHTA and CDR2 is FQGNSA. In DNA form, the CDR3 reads TGTGCCAGCAGCTTACGCGTGAGAGCGGGAGGCCCAGAGACCCAGTACTTC. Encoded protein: CASSLRVRAGGPETQYF.

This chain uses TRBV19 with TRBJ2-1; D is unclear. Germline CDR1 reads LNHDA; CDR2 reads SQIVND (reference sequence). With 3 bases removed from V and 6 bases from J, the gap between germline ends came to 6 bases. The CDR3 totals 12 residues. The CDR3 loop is CASSMEFNEQFF. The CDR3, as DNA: TGTGCCAGTAGTATGGAGTTCAATGAGCAGTTCTTC.

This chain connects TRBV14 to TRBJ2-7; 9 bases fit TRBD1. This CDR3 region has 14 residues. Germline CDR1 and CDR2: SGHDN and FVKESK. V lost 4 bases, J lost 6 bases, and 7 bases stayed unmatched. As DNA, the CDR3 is TGTGCCAGCAGCCGGGCCGGGACAGGGTCCGAGCAGTACTTC. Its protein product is CASSRAGTGSEQYF.

Here the CDR3 DNA reads TGTGCCAGCACTCCGTCGGGACTAGCGTACGAGCAGTACTTC. This codes for CASTPSGLAYEQYF. This rearrangement joins TRBV28 to TRBJ2-7; 10 nucleotides line up with TRBD2. After removal of 7 bases from V and 4 bases from J, the junction contained 7 bases not matched to a gene. CDR1 is MDHEN, CDR2 SYDVKM, per germline. The CDR3 has 14 residues.

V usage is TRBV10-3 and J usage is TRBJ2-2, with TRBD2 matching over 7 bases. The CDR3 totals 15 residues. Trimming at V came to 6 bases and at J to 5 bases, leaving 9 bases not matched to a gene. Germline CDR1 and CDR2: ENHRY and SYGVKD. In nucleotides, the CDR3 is TGTGCCATCAGGGGTACCGGGAGGCAGACCGGGGAGCTGTTTTTT. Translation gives CAIRGTGRQTGELFF.

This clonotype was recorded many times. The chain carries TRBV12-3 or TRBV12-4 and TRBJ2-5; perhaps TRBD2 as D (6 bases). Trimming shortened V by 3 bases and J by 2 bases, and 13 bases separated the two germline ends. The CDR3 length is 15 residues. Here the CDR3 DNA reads TGTGCCAGCAGTTTTAGCGGAGCAAGACAAGAGACCCAGTACTTC. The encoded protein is CASSFSGARQETQYF.

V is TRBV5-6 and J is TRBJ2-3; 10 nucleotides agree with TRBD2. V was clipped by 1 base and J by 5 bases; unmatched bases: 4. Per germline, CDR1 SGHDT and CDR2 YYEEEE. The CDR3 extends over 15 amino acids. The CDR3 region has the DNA TGTGCCAGCAGCTTGCCTAGCGGGAGCCAAGATACGCAGTATTTT. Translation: CASSLPSGSQDTQYF.

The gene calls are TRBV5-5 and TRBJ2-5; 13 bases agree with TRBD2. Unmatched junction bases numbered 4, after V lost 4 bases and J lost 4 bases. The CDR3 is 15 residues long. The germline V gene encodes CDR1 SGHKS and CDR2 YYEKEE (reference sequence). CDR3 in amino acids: CASSGLAGARETQYF. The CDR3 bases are TGTGCCAGCAGCGGACTAGCGGGAGCTCGAGAGACCCAGTACTTC.

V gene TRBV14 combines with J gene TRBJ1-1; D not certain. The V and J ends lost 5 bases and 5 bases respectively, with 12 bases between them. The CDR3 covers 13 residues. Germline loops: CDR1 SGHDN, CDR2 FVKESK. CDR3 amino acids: CASSAMSETEAFF. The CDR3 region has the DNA TGTGCCAGCAGCGCAATGTCGGAAACTGAAGCTTTCTTT.

CDR3 DNA: TGTGCCAGCATGGACTACAATGAGCAGTTCTTC. Amino acid sequence: CASMDYNEQFF. This chain uses TRBV7-2 with TRBJ2-1; D remains ambiguous. This CDR3 has 11 amino acids. Trimming pared 7 bases from V and 3 bases from J, leaving 4 bases between. Germline CDR1 SGHTA, CDR2 FQGNSA.

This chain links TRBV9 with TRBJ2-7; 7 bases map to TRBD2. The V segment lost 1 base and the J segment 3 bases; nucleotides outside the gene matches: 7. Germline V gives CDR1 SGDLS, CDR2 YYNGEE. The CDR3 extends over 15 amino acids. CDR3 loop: CASSVRGRPLYEQYF. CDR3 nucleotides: TGTGCCAGCAGCGTACGCGGGAGACCCCTCTACGAGCAGTACTTC.

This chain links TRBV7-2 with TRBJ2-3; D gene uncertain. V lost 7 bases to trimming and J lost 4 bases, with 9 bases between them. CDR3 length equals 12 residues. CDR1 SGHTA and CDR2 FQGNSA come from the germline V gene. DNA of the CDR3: TGTGCCAGCACTACCCATCCAGATACGCAGTATTTT. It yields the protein CASTTHPDTQYF.